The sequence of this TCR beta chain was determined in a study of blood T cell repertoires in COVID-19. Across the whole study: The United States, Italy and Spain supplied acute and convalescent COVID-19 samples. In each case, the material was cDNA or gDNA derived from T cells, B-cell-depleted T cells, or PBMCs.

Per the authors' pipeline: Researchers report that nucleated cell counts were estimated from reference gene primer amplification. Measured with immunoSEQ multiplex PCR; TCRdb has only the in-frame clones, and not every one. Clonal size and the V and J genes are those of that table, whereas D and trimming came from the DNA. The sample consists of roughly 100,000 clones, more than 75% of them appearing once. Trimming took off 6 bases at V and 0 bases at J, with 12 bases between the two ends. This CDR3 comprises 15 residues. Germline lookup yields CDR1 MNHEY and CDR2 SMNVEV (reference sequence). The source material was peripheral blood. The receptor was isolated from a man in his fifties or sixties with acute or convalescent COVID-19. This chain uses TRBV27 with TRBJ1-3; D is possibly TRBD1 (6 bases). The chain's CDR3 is CASSATDSSGNTIYF. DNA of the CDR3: TGTGCCAGCAGCGCTACGGACAGCTCTGGAAACACCATATATTTT.